This T cell receptor beta chain was obtained from a study of shared clonotypes between healthy human individuals. V lost 3 bases to trimming and J lost 5 bases, with 13 bases between them. Germline V gene sequence: CDR1 LNHDA, CDR2 SQIVND (reference sequence). The CDR3 extends over 14 amino acids. On this clone: What it binds is not known.

Whole-study findings and limits: Rarefaction revealed incomplete sorted-subset sequencing despite large depth.

Recent acute infections and vaccinations were absent in the healthy HIV-negative adult donors. This table comes from immunoSEQ multiplex PCR, and its TCRdb copy is limited to in-frame clones, with some not included. This sample has about 1.5 million clones, with around 95% found just once. The TCR originated in a man aged 25-45 years in good health. V is TRBV19 and J is TRBJ2-5; D ambiguous. Sequenced material: naive CD4+ T cells sorted from blood. Subset meaning: CD45RA+ positively selected. This CDR3 reads CASSMDPTEETQYF. Here the CDR3 DNA reads TGTGCCAGTAGTATGGATCCGACTGAGGAGACCCAGTACTTC.